This TCR beta chain was observed in a study of T-cell memory formation after mild COVID-19. This CDR3 comprises 16 residues. Germline CDR1 is SGHRS and CDR2 is YFSETQ. V shed 4 bases and J shed 8 bases, with 22 bases lying between them. TCRalpha and TCRbeta libraries used 5'RACE with constant-segment primers and UMIs. TCRdb passed the 5' RACE reads through MiXCR, listing each CDR3 protein once. The sample has around 340,000 distinct CDR3 sequences; approximately 13% are singletons. This clonotype was recorded a few times. The genes are TRBV5-1 and TRBJ2-1; perhaps TRBD1 as D (6 bases). What was sequenced was PBMCs or a T cell subset sorted from them (not recorded which). This TCR derives from a man aged 18 to 30 who had mild COVID-19 (a few samples of this study predate the infection). Cell type and time point are not known. The CDR3 sequence is CASSHYVGQQGYEQFF. Written as DNA, the CDR3 is TGCGCCAGCAGCCATTACGTTGGACAACAGGGATATGAGCAGTTCTTC.